This T cell receptor (beta chain) was documented in a study of shared clonotypes between healthy human individuals. For the study at large: The people who gave samples were a couple of women and a few men aged 18 to 49.

Study-level points and caveats: With few donors, the genetic and exposure-history diversity represented was limited. All-four-donor shared clonotypes had higher generation probabilities than non-shared clonotypes did.

Naive CD8 cells, CD45RO-negative and positively selected for CCR7, excluded terminally differentiated effector memory CD45RA+ cells. Authors' analysis steps: ImmunoSEQ gave junction-only sequences without quality scores, so filtering differed. The data were produced by immunoSEQ multiplex PCR, yet TCRdb's version contains in-frame clones alone and is incomplete. For V, J and clone size, that table is used; D and trimming come from the DNA. The table has hundreds of thousands of clones, about 96% seen once. As for this clone: The antigen is unknown.

The V end lost 6 bases, the J end lost 0 bases, and 12 bases lay between the germline ends. The CDR3 covers 15 residues. Germline V gene data show CDR1 as MNHEY and CDR2 as SVGAGI. The sample comprised naive CD8+ T cells sorted from blood. The source of this sequence is a young woman in good health. The chain is built from TRBV6-5 and TRBJ2-1; D call uncertain. The CDR3 DNA follows: TGTGCCAGCAGGATGAGTCCAAGCTCCTACAATGAGCAGTTCTTC. Amino acids: CASRMSPSSYNEQFF.